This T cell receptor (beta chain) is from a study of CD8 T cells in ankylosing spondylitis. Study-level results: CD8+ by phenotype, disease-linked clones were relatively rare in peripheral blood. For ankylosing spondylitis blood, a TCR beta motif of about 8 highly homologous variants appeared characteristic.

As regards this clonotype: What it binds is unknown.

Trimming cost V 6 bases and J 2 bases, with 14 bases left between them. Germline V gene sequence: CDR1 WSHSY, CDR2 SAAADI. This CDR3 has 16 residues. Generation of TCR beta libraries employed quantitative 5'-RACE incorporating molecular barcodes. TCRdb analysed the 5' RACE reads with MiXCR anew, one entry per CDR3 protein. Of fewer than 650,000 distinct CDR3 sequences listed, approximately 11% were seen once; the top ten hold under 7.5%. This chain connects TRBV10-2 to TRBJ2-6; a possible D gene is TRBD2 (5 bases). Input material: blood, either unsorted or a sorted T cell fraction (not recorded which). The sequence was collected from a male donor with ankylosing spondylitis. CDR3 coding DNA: TGCGCCAGCAGGGTCCGCGAGGGCACTGGGGCCAACGTCCTGACTTTC. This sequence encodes CASRVREGTGANVLTF.